The next 25 T cell receptor beta chains were all read from a single sample in a study of regulatory T cells in long-lasting Graves disease. Assembly of TCR beta libraries relied on iRepertoire HTBI primers together with Arm-PCR of CDR3 regions. TCRdb ran MiXCR on the multiplex PCR reads and lists one entry per CDR3 protein. The repertoire consists of more than 350,000 distinct CDR3 sequences, with over 20% occurring once and the leading ten covering roughly an eighth. Indicated time point: persistent/refractory GD, antithyroid drugs over 5 years with positive TRAb. RNA extracted from PBMCs served as the sequencing template. The sample here was peripheral blood mononuclear cells (PBMCs), taken when the disease was refractory, from a patient treated with antithyroid drugs. These receptors all come from a female donor with Graves disease.

The table lists this clonotype with many counts. This chain joins TRBV27 and TRBJ1-6; D ambiguous. Between the trimmed V and J ends, which lost 2 bases and 8 bases, there was a span of 7 bases. The CDR3 runs 13 residues. Looked up from germline, CDR1 is MNHEY and CDR2 is SMNVEV (reference sequence). The CDR3 loop reads CASSLEGYSPLHF. In DNA form, the CDR3 reads TGTGCCAGCAGTTTAGAGGGTTATTCACCCCTCCACTTT.

This clonotype has at least ten counts. The chain recombines TRBV28 with TRBJ1-1; tentative D call: TRBD1 (5 bases). V was pared by 0 bases and J by 6 bases, with 5 bases between. Germline V CDR1 and CDR2: MDHEN, SYDVKM. The CDR3 loop spans 12 amino acids. DNA of the CDR3: TGTGCCAGCAGTTTATGGGGGGCTGAAGCTTTCTTT. This gives the protein CASSLWGAEAFF. Complete variable domain (other parts from reference TRBV28 and TRBJ1-1): DVKVTQSSRYLVKRTGEKVFLECVQDMDHENMFWYRQDPGLGLRLIYFSYDVKMKEKGDIPEGYSVSREKKERFSLILESASTNQTSMYLCASSLWGAEAFFGQGTRLTVV.

Of note for this clonotype: It may be a read error: a sequence one base away is much more abundant. The rearrangement joins TRBV6-1 to TRBJ2-7, with a possible D match to TRBD2 (6 bases). Germline V CDR1 and CDR2: MNHNS, SASEGT. This CDR3 spans 12 amino acids. The CDR3, as DNA: TGTGCCGGCAGTGGGGGGAACTACGAGCAGTACTTC. Amino acids: CAGSGGNYEQYF.

Turning to this clonotype: The junction does not match germline at one end; this may be a read error. The chain joins TRBV29-1 to TRBJ2-7; D uncertain. The CDR3 length is 12 residues. Germline CDR1 is SQVTM and CDR2 is ANQGSEA. CDR3 residues: CGVEELGYEQYF. The CDR3 region has the DNA TGCGGCGTTGAAGAATTAGGCTACGAGCAGTACTTC.

This clonotype was seen repeatedly, ten times or more. The chain couples TRBV20-1 to TRBJ1-4, with TRBD1 as a possible D gene (5 bases). The V gene's germline CDR1 is DFQATT and CDR2 SNEGSKA (reference sequence). CDR3 size: 11 residues. Deletions cut 3 bases from V and 17 bases from J, with 16 bases between. CDR3 sequence reads: CSASRDSRSFF. Written as DNA, the CDR3 is TGCAGTGCTAGTCGCGACAGCCGGAGTTTTTTT.

This clonotype was seen ten or more times. CDR3 sequence (DNA): TGCAGCCCTACCGGGACTCGCTACGAGCAGTACTTC. Translating it yields CSPTGTRYEQYF. This chain connects TRBV20-1 to TRBJ2-7, with D perhaps TRBD2 (6 bases). CDR3 length equals 12 residues. CDR1 is DFQATT, CDR2 SNEGSKA, per germline (reference sequence).

In its sample, this clonotype was seen a few times. The J gene is TRBJ2-7, the V gene TRBV5-1; D is possibly TRBD1 or TRBD2 (5 bases each). There are 14 residues in the CDR3. The germline CDR1 and CDR2 sequences are SGHRS and YFSETQ. V lost 3 bases to trimming and J lost 4 bases, with 14 bases between them. Here the CDR3 reads CASSSEGLWYEQYF. In DNA, the CDR3 is TGCGCCAGCAGCTCTGAGGGGCTTTGGTACGAGCAGTACTTC.

In this sample, this clonotype turned up a few times. This may be a read error: a much more frequent sequence differs by one nucleotide. CDR3 sequence: CASRSRGNTEAFF. The CDR3, as DNA: TGTGCCAGCAGATCCAGGGGGAACACTGAAGCTTTCTTT. This chain joins TRBV7-9 and TRBJ1-1; possibly TRBD1 for D (6 bases). CDR3 size: 13 residues. The V end was cut by 6 bases, the J end by 1 base, with 9 bases between. Per germline, CDR1 SEHNR and CDR2 FQNEAQ (reference sequence).

This clonotype was detected only a few times. The rearrangement joins TRBV10-3 to TRBJ1-1; 12 bases agree with TRBD1. The junction had 3 bases not matched to a gene; V was cut back by 6 bases and J by 7 bases. Germline V gives CDR1 ENHRY, CDR2 SYGVKD. The CDR3 length is 13 residues. As DNA, the CDR3 is TGTGCCATCAGCGGGACAGGGGGCGTTGAAGCTTTCTTT. Protein: CAISGTGGVEAFF.

This clonotype was recorded at least ten times. The V call is TRBV28, the J call TRBJ2-7, with 7 bases aligning to TRBD1. Germline loops: CDR1 MDHEN, CDR2 SYDVKM. The trim removed 3 bases at V and 2 bases at J, leaving 10 bases unmatched. This CDR3 is built from 16 residues. CDR3 sequence: CASSLASGTAAYEQYF. CDR3 nucleotides: TGTGCCAGCAGTTTGGCATCCGGGACAGCTGCCTACGAGCAGTACTTC.

The chain couples TRBV6-2 or TRBV6-3 to TRBJ2-7; the match to TRBD1 covers 10 bases. The V gene's germline CDR1 is MNHEY and CDR2 SVGEGT. Trimming took 6 bases from V and 7 from J; bases not matched to a gene: 9. The CDR3 spans 14 residues. The CDR3 is CASSLNRDRGEQYF. The CDR3 nucleotides are TGTGCCAGCAGCCTCAACCGGGACAGGGGAGAGCAGTACTTC.

V usage is TRBV10-2 and J usage is TRBJ1-5, with no clear D. The V and J ends lost 7 bases and 7 bases respectively, with 17 bases between them. Per the germline V gene, CDR1 is WSHSY and CDR2 is SAAADI. This CDR3 is built from 14 residues. The CDR3 protein is CASTPSHPSQPQHF. For the CDR3, the DNA is TGCGCCAGCACCCCAAGTCATCCTTCCCAGCCCCAGCATTTT.

The chain couples TRBV24-1 to TRBJ1-1; D is ambiguous. V was trimmed by 6 bases and J by 8 bases, leaving 9 bases between them. The CDR3 length is 11 residues. In germline, CDR1 is KGHDR, CDR2 SFDVKD. CDR3 sequence reads: CATSLGEEAFF. CDR3 nucleotide sequence: TGTGCCACCAGTCTGGGTGAAGAAGCTTTCTTT.

CDR3 nucleotide sequence: TGTGCCAGCAGTTTAGGACAGACTAGCGGCCTATTCTTC. Translation: CASSLGQTSGLFF. The chain links TRBV28 to TRBJ2-1; TRBD2 agrees at 9 bases. CDR1 MDHEN and CDR2 SYDVKM come from the germline V gene. V dropped 2 bases and J dropped 16; count of bases not matched to a gene: 9. The CDR3 extends over 13 amino acids.

This clonotype was found many times. This chain connects TRBV20-1 to TRBJ2-5; no clear D gene. Per the germline V gene, CDR1 is DFQATT and CDR2 is SNEGSKA (reference sequence). The CDR3 loop spans 15 amino acids. Deletions cut 6 bases from V and 2 bases from J, with 19 bases between. In nucleotides, the CDR3 is TGCAGTGCCTCCTCGGCCACAAGCCCACAAGAGACCCAGTACTTC. Its translation is CSASSATSPQETQYF.

This clonotype was recorded at least ten times. This rearrangement joins TRBV12-5 to TRBJ1-1; D might be TRBD1 (5 bases). The germline V and J ends were trimmed by 9 bases and 2 bases, with 10 bases remaining between them. The CDR3 has 12 residues. Germline lookup yields CDR1 LGHNT and CDR2 FRNRAP. CDR3 residues: CASGTVNTEAFF. The CDR3 DNA reads as TGTGCTAGCGGGACGGTCAACACTGAAGCTTTCTTT.

The genes are TRBV19 and TRBJ2-1; the match to TRBD1 covers 7 bases. Germline V gene sequence: CDR1 LNHDA, CDR2 SQIVND (reference sequence). The ends lost 6 bases at V and 8 bases at J; junction bases unmatched: 7. The CDR3 length is 13 residues. Here the CDR3 reads CASRKTGLDEQFF. The CDR3 bases are TGTGCCAGTAGAAAGACAGGGCTCGATGAGCAGTTCTTC.

This clonotype was picked up a small number of times. The chain links TRBV7-3 to TRBJ2-7; no clear D gene. Germline V gives CDR1 SGHTA, CDR2 FQGTGA. The CDR3 runs 15 residues. Trimming took 2 bases from V and 1 from J, leaving 12 bases between them. The CDR3 bases are TGTGCCAGCAGCTTATGGCCCGGGTCTTCCTACGAGCAGTACTTC. This translates into CASSLWPGSSYEQYF. Supplemented by reference TRBV7-3 and TRBJ2-7, the full variable domain reads GAGVSQTPSNKVTEKGKYVELRCDPISGHTALYWYRQSLGQGPEFLIYFQGTGAADDSGLPNDRFFAVRPEGSVSTLKIQRTERGDSAVYLCASSLWPGSSYEQYFGPGTRLTVT.

This clonotype appeared many times. The chain links TRBV28 to TRBJ1-5, with 9 bases fitting TRBD1. Germline V gives CDR1 MDHEN, CDR2 SYDVKM. Germline trimming cut 9 bases from V and 4 bases from J; bases unmatched to any gene: 7. The CDR3 has 14 amino acids. The CDR3 protein is CASRTGETNQPQHF. CDR3 bases: TGTGCCAGTCGGACAGGGGAAACAAATCAGCCCCAGCATTTT.

This clonotype showed up many times. This chain links TRBV24-1 with TRBJ2-4; TRBD2 agrees at 7 bases. The CDR3 totals 12 residues. The V and J ends lost 3 bases and 15 bases, in that order; junction bases with no gene match: 7. Germline assignment: CDR1 KGHDR and CDR2 SFDVKD. DNA for the CDR3: TGTGCCACCAGTGATGGTAGCGGGCCTCGGTACTTC. This gives the protein CATSDGSGPRYF.

This clonotype has ten or more counts. The chain recombines TRBV27 with TRBJ2-7; possibly TRBD2 for D (7 bases). V lost 4 bases and J lost 3, with 16 bases in between. CDR1 and CDR2 (germline): MNHEY, SMNVEV (reference sequence). The CDR3 loop spans 15 amino acids. The CDR3 DNA follows: TGTGCCAGCAGTTCCGCGTGGGGGGGCATCTACGAGCAGTACTTC. Residues: CASSSAWGGIYEQYF.

In its sample, this clonotype was seen many times. The chain combines TRBV28 with TRBJ1-3; D is undetermined. The CDR3 spans 15 residues. Germline V lookup: CDR1 MDHEN, CDR2 SYDVKM. The V and J ends lost 2 bases and 4 bases respectively, with 12 bases between them. The CDR3 loop reads CASSLNAVGGNTIYF. The DNA of the CDR3 is TGTGCCAGCAGTTTAAATGCAGTAGGAGGAAACACCATATATTTT.

CDR3 DNA sequence: TGCGCCAGCAGCCAAGCGCAGCGGGAGGCCGGCAAAAACATTCAGTACTTC. This encodes CASSQAQREAGKNIQYF. The chain is built from TRBV4-1 and TRBJ2-4; 9 bases map to TRBD2. The CDR3 is 17 residues long. Germline CDR1 MGHRA, CDR2 YSYEKL. The V segment lost 1 base and the J segment 3 bases; nucleotides outside the gene matches: 7.

V gene TRBV11-2 combines with J gene TRBJ2-5; 10 nucleotides match TRBD2. The length of the CDR3 is 14 residues. The V gene end was trimmed by 5 bases and the J gene end by 7 bases; junction bases not matched to a gene: 7. Germline CDR1 SGHAT, CDR2 FQNNGV. Written as DNA, the CDR3 is TGTGCCAGCAGCCACATACTAGCGGGAACGACCCAGTACTTC. Translating gives CASSHILAGTTQYF.

This clonotype occurred a few times. The chain uses TRBV12-3 or TRBV12-4 and TRBJ2-2, with TRBD2 identical over 8 bases. The V segment lost 9 bases and the J segment 6 bases; nucleotides outside the gene matches: 9. The CDR3 runs 14 residues. The CDR3 DNA sequence: TGTGCCAGTAGCGGGATCTCTTTGGCCGGGGAGCTGTTTTTT. Amino acid sequence: CASSGISLAGELFF.